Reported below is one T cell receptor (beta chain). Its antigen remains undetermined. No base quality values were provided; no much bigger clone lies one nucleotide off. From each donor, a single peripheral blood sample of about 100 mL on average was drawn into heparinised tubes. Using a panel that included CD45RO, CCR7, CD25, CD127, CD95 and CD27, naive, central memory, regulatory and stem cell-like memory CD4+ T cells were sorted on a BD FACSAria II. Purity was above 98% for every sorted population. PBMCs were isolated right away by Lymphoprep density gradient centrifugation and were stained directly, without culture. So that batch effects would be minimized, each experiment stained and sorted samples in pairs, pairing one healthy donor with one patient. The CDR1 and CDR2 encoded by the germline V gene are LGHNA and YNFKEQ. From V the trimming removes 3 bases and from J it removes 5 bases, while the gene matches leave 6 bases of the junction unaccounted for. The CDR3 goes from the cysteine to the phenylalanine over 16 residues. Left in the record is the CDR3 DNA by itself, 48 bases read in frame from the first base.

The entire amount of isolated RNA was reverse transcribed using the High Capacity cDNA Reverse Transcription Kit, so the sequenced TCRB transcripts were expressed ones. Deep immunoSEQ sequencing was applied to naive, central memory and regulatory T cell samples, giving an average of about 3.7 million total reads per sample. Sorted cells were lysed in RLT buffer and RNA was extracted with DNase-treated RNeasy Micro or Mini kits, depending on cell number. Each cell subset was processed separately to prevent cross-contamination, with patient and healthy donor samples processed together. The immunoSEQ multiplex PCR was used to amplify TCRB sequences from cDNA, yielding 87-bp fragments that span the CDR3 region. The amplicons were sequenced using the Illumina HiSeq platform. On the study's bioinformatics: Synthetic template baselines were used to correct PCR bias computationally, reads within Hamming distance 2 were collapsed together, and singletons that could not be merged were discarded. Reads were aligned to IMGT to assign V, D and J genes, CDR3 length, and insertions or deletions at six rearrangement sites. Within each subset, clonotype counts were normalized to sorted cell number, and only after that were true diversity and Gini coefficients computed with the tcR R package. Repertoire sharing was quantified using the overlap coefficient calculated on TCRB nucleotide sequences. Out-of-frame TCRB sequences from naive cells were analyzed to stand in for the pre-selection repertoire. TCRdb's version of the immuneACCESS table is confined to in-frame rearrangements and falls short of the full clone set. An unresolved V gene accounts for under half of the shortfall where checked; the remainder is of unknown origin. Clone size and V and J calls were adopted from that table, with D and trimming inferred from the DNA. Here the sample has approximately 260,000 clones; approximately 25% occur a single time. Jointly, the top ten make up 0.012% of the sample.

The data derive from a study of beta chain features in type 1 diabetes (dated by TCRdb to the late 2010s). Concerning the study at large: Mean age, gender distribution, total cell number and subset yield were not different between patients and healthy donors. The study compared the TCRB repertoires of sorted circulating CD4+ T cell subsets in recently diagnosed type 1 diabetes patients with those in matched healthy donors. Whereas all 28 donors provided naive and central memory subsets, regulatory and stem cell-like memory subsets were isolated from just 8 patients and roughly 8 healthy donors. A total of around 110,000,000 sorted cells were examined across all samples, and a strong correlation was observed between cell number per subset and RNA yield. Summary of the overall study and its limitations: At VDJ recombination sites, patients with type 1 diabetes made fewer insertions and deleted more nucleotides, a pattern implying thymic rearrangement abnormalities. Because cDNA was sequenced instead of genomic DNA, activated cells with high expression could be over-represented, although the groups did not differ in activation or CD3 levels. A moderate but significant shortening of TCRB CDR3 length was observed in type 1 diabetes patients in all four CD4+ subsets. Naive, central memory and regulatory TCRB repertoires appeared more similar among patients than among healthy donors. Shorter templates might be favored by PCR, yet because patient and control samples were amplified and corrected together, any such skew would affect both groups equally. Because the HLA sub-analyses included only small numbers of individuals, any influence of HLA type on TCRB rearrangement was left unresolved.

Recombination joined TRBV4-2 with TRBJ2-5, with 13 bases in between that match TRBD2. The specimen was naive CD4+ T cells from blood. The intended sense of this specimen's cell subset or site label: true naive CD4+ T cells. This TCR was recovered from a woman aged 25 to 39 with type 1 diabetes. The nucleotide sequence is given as TGTGCCAGCAGCCAGGGACTAGCGGGGTCAGAGGAGACCCAGTACTTC. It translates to CASSQGLAGSEETQYF.